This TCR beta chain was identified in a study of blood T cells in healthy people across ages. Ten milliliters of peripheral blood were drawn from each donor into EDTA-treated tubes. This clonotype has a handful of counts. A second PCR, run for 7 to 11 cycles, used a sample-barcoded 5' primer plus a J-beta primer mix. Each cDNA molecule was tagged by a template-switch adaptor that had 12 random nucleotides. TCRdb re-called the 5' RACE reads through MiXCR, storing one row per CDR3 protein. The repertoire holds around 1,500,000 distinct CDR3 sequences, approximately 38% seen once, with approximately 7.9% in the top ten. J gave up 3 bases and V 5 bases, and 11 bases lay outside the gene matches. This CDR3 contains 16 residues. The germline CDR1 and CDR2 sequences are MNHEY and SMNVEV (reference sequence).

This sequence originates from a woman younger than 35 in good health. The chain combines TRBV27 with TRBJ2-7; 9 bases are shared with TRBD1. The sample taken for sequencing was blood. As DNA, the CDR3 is TGTGCCAGCAGTCCCAAGACAGGGGGGTACGACTACGAGCAGTACTTC. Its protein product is CASSPKTGGYDYEQYF.